This record looks at one T cell receptor beta chain sequence and its context. The sample belongs to a study of shared T cell receptors in the human thymus. The length of the CDR3 is 16 residues. V shed 0 bases, J shed 8 bases, and the junction held 10 bases outside the gene matches. Germline V gene sequence: CDR1 SGHAT, CDR2 FQNNGV. Assay: immunoSEQ multiplex PCR; the TCRdb copy retains only in-frame clones and omits some. This table has 720,000 or so clones, around 85% appearing once. These data were also reused for a study on human thymus T cells.

What was sequenced was thymocytes. V and J are TRBV11-2 and TRBJ2-3; TRBD2 aligns across 8 bases. The sequence came from a girl less than two years old with a congenital heart defect. The DNA for the CDR3 is TGTGCCAGCAGCTTAGATCCGGGGGGGTGCAGGGCTACGCAGTATTTT. It translates to CASSLDPGGCRATQYF.